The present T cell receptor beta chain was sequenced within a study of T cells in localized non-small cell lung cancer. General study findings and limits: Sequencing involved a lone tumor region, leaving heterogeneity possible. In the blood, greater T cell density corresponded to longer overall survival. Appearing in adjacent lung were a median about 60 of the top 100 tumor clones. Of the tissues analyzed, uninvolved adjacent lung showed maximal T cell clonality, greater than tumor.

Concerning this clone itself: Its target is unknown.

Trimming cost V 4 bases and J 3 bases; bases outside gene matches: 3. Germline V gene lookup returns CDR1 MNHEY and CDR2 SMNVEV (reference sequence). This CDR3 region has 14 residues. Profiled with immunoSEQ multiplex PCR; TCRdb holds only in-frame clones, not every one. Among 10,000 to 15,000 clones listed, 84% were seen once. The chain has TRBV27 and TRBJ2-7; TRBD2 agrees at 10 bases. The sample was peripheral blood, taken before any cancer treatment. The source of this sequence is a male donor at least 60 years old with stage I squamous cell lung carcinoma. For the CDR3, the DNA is TGTGCCAGCAGTTCCCTAGCGGGGGTCTACGAGCAGTACTTC. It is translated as CASSSLAGVYEQYF.